This section outlines one TCR beta chain sequence together with its context. Antigen specificity is unknown. In germline, CDR1 is ENHRY, CDR2 SYGVKD. V was clipped by 9 bases and J by 5 bases, with 14 bases between them. The CDR3 runs to 13 residues. Attachment of unique molecular identifiers to individual cDNA molecules was performed in the library. Source study methods: Per sample, the median was around 96,000 TCRs, with values from about 24,000 to 680,000. TCRdb re-analysed the RACE reads in MiXCR, keeping a single row per CDR3 protein. The V and J calls and clone size are TCRdb's, not the authors'. The data contain 75,000 to 100,000 distinct CDR3 sequences, approximately 9.3% of them singletons. The data are from a study of human T cells and chemical hapten exposure. Study-level background: Application of 0.01% DPC to the upper back was done by patch test, with a reading at 6 days.

Time point specified: patch test 2, 6 weeks after DPC sensitization. Treatment given: therapeutic diphenylcyclopropenone sensitization with weekly scalp DPC. General study results and limits: Those TCRs sitting above 1 in 1000 frequency stayed the same with DPC sensitization.

The chain couples TRBV10-3 to TRBJ2-1; tentative D call: TRBD2 (6 bases). This receptor was obtained from a woman in her forties with alopecia areata. Some clones in this sample may be carry-over from other donors' samples. The specimen comprised whole blood, sampled in connection with sensitization to the hapten diphenylcyclopropenone (DPC). DNA of the CDR3: TGTGCCATAGCCTTTCGGGAGAACAATGAGCAGTTCTTC. Translating it yields CAIAFRENNEQFF.